This T cell receptor (beta chain) emerged from a study of blood T cell repertoires in COVID-19. Study information: PBMCs, B-cell-depleted T cells, or T cells provided the cDNA or gDNA that made up the material.

The protocol was immunoSEQ multiplex PCR, while the TCRdb copy is restricted to in-frame clones and leaves out a portion. This table has fewer than 250,000 clones, over 75% appearing once. Trimming took off 0 bases at V and 6 bases at J, with 9 bases between the two ends. CDR3 length: 14 residues. CDR1 and CDR2 from the germline V gene are MRHNA and SNTAGT. This chain connects TRBV6-4 to TRBJ2-1, with a weak D call TRBD2 (6 bases). Sequences were obtained from peripheral blood. The sequence was collected from a man between 50 and 59 years old with COVID-19, enrolled during active disease. As DNA, the CDR3 is TGTGCCAGCAGTGACTCGTTCGGGAGCAATGAGCAGTTCTTC. Amino acids: CASSDSFGSNEQFF.